Shown below are 13 T cell receptor beta chains from a single sample sequenced in a study of CD8+ T cells in alopecia areata (dated by TCRdb to 2017 to 2018). Libraries were prepared through the immunoSEQ multiplex PCR assay. RNA was extracted from all samples and reverse transcribed into cDNA, which served as template for TCR sequencing. The table comes from immuneACCESS by way of TCRdb, which keeps in-frame sequences with V and J called. Part of the clones is missing from these tables; in studies checked, under half for an unresolved V gene and the rest for unknown reasons. Within this sample are tens of thousands of clones, with around 60% of them counted one time only. 30% to 50% of the sample lies in the top ten. The sequenced material came from NKG2D-high CD8+ T cells sorted from blood. The label giving this sample's cell subset or site can be read as: sorted CD8+ NKG2D-high blood T cells. These receptors all stem from a human donor with alopecia areata.

A single count supports this clone. This rearrangement joins TRBV7-9 to TRBJ1-6; D is possibly TRBD1 (6 bases). The CDR3 loop spans 15 amino acids. V was trimmed by 7 bases and J by 6 bases, leaving 16 bases between them. Germline-derived CDR1 and CDR2 are SEHNR and FQNEAQ (reference sequence). The CDR3 region is CASTEGGEPNSPLHF. The CDR3 nucleotides read TGTGCCAGCACCGAAGGGGGGGAACCTAATTCACCCCTCCACTTT.

J is TRBJ2-7 and V is TRBV5-6; D might be TRBD1 (5 bases). Germline V gene lookup returns CDR1 SGHDT and CDR2 YYEEEE. V was pared by 0 bases and J by 2 bases, with 9 bases between. CDR3 length equals 14 residues. CDR3: CASSLGGAAYEQYF. The CDR3 region has the DNA TGTGCCAGCAGCTTGGGTGGGGCTGCCTACGAGCAGTACTTC.

This clone was observed a few times. The genes are TRBV6-1 and TRBJ2-5, with unresolved D. Between the trimmed V and J ends, which lost 8 bases and 0 bases, there was a span of 13 bases. Looked up from germline, CDR1 is MNHNS and CDR2 is SASEGT. CDR3 size: 14 residues. CDR3 sequence (DNA): TGTGCCAGCCTCCGAGACCCGTACCAAGAGACCCAGTACTTC. Its translation: CASLRDPYQETQYF.

The chain carries TRBV7-2 and TRBJ2-7; no clear D gene. Germline lookup yields CDR1 SGHTA and CDR2 FQGNSA. Trimming took off 1 base at V and 7 bases at J, with 17 bases between the two ends. This CDR3 is 15 amino acids long. The CDR3 region has the DNA TGTGCCAGCAGCTTAGAGTTCCCCCCCACGTGGGAGCAGTACTTC. Amino acid sequence: CASSLEFPPTWEQYF.

In its sample, this clone was seen once. This chain uses TRBV25-1 with TRBJ1-1; possible D gene TRBD1, 5 bases. V was pared by 8 bases and J by 5 bases, with 12 bases between. Germline CDR1 MGHDK, CDR2 SYGVNS. This CDR3 contains 12 residues. The CDR3 nucleotides are TGTGCCAGCGGGGGGGGAGGAACTGAAGCTTTCTTT. Its translation is CASGGGGTEAFF.

This clone appeared many times. Other DNA variants within this sample encode the same CDR3. The V and J genes are TRBV4-3 and TRBJ2-1; unclear D gene. CDR1 LGHNA and CDR2 YSLEER come from the germline V gene. Trimming took off 0 bases at V and 0 bases at J, with 9 bases between the two ends. The CDR3 sequence is 16 residues long. CDR3 nucleotide sequence: TGCGCCAGCAGCCAAGATTCTGGGATCTCCTACAATGAGCAGTTCTTC. Amino acids: CASSQDSGISYNEQFF.

There are a few counts of this clone. The chain combines TRBV7-8 with TRBJ2-3; no clear D gene. This CDR3 spans 14 amino acids. Germline V gene lookup returns CDR1 SGHVS and CDR2 FQNEAQ. The germline V and J ends were trimmed by 2 bases and 0 bases, with 6 bases remaining between them. CDR3 nucleotides: TGTGCCAGCAGCTTATTTCAGAGCACAGATACGCAGTATTTT. This codes for CASSLFQSTDTQYF.

This clone was detected many times. The chain combines TRBV4-1 with TRBJ2-1; D unresolved. The germline CDR1 and CDR2 sequences are MGHRA and YSYEKL. This CDR3 contains 17 residues. Trimming removed 3 bases at V and 5 bases at J, with 20 bases between. The CDR3 bases are TGCGCCAGCAGCCAGACCGGCGCACGAGCCGAAAACAATGAGCAGTTCTTC. It encodes CASSQTGARAENNEQFF.

The chain links TRBV4-3 to TRBJ1-2, with D hard to call. CDR1 is LGHNA, CDR2 YSLEER, per germline. The V gene lost 4 bases and the J gene lost 1 base, with 16 bases spanning the gap. The CDR3 runs to 16 residues. The CDR3 DNA sequence: TGCGCCAGCAGCCCAAAAACGGGGATCCGTAACTATGGCTACACCTTC. Its protein is CASSPKTGIRNYGYTF.

A note on this clone: Its ends do not fully match the called genes, so a read error is possible. V is TRBV9 and J is TRBJ2-7; TRBD2 aligns across 9 bases. CDR1 is SGDLS, CDR2 YYNGEE, per germline. The CDR3 sequence is 15 residues long. Written as DNA, the CDR3 is TGTGCCAGCAGCGCCGAGACTAGCGGATCCTACGGGCAGTACTTC. Protein: CASSAETSGSYGQYF.

The V call is TRBV7-6, the J call TRBJ2-5, with D unresolved. There are 13 residues in the CDR3. With 2 bases removed from V and 6 bases from J, the gap between germline ends came to 10 bases. Germline V gene data show CDR1 as SGHVS and CDR2 as FNYEAQ. The DNA for the CDR3 is TGTGCCAGCAGCTTACGGATGGGGAAGACCCAGTACTTC. Translating it yields CASSLRMGKTQYF. The full variable domain, rest sourced from reference TRBV7-6 and TRBJ2-5, is GAGVSQSPRYKVTKRGQDVALRCDPISGHVSLYWYRQALGQGPEFLTYFNYEAQQDKSGLPNDRFSAERPEGSISTLTIQRTEQRDSAMYRCASSLRMGKTQYFGPGTRLLVL.

This clone was observed a few times. The chain links TRBV9 to TRBJ1-5; 8 bases match TRBD1. CDR3 size: 16 residues. Germline V gives CDR1 SGDLS, CDR2 YYNGEE. V shed 3 bases and J 4 bases; nucleotides not matched to a gene: 9. The CDR3 sequence is CASSAMDRAVNQPQHF. In DNA form, the CDR3 reads TGTGCCAGCAGCGCGATGGACAGGGCGGTGAATCAGCCCCAGCATTTT.

The rearrangement links TRBV6-4 to TRBJ1-2; 7 positions match TRBD1. In germline, CDR1 is MRHNA, CDR2 SNTAGT. The CDR3 has 16 residues. The V gene end was trimmed by 7 bases and the J gene end by 3 bases; junction bases not matched to a gene: 14. CDR3 in DNA: TGTGCCAGCACCCCCCCGGGACAGACACAAGACTATGGCTACACCTTC. This sequence encodes CASTPPGQTQDYGYTF.